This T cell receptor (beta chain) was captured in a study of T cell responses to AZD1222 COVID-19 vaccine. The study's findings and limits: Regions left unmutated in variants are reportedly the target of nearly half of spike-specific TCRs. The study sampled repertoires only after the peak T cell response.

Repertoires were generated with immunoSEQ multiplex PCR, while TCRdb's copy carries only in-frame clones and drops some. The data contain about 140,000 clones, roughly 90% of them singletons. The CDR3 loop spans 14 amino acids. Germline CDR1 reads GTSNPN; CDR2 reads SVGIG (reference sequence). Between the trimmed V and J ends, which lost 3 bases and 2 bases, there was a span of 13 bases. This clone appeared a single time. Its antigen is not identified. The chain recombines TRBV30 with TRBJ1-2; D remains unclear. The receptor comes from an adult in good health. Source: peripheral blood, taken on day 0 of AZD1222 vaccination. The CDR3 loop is CAWRRTPSNYGYTF. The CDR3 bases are TGTGCCTGGAGGCGCACACCTTCCAACTATGGCTACACCTTC.